Below are 27 T cell receptor beta chains sequenced from a single sample in a study of blood T cell repertoires in COVID-19 (TCRdb year 2020). The library was produced with the immunoSEQ multiplex PCR assay. TCRdb carries this immuneACCESS record with in-frame sequences only. Its versions omit some clonotypes, under half of them owing to an unresolved V gene in the studies checked, with the rest unexplained. The sample yields 200,000 to 250,000 clones; roughly 80% were counted once. 1.8% of the sample belongs to the ten largest clones. Sequencing input: PBMCs or T cells enriched from blood (not recorded which). The receptors derive from a man between 60 and 75 years old who had recovered from COVID-19.

This clone appeared a single time. The chain employs TRBV18 and TRBJ2-1; 15 bases agree with TRBD2. Germline V gene lookup returns CDR1 KGHSH and CDR2 LQKENI. V was pared by 3 bases and J by 14 bases, with 8 bases of the junction left unmatched. The CDR3 has 15 amino acids. CDR3 DNA sequence: TGTGCCAGCTCACCTCCCGGGACTAGCGGGGGGAGGAAGTTCTTC. Translated: CASSPPGTSGGRKFF.

The chain carries TRBV6-5 and TRBJ2-1; 9 bases fit TRBD2. Germline CDR1 reads MNHEY; CDR2 reads SVGAGI. V was pared by 5 bases and J by 4 bases, with 6 bases of the junction left unmatched. CDR3 size: 15 residues. CDR3 sequence: CASSQATSGYNEQFF. The DNA for the CDR3 is TGTGCCAGCAGTCAGGCTACTAGCGGGTACAATGAGCAGTTCTTC.

Only a few counts were recorded for this clone. The rearrangement links TRBV2 to TRBJ1-5; 9 nucleotides agree with TRBD1. Looked up from germline, CDR1 is SNHLY and CDR2 is FYNNEI. Trimming took 2 bases from V and 8 from J; bases not matched to a gene: 10. The length of the CDR3 is 16 residues. The CDR3 nucleotides are TGTGCCAGCAGTGAAAGGTTTTACGGGACAGGGAAGCCCCAGCATTTT. This translates into CASSERFYGTGKPQHF.

The rearrangement links TRBV24-1 to TRBJ2-5; TRBD1 matches at 7 bases. Unmatched junction bases numbered 4, after V lost 5 bases and J lost 2 bases. This CDR3 is built from 14 residues. Germline lookup yields CDR1 KGHDR and CDR2 SFDVKD. In nucleotides, the CDR3 is TGTGCCACCAGTGGGGGGACAGCTCAAGAGACCCAGTACTTC. It yields the protein CATSGGTAQETQYF.

The gene calls are TRBV6-1 and TRBJ1-3; D possibly corresponds to TRBD1 (6 bases). The V and J ends lost 3 bases and 3 bases respectively, with 24 bases between them. Germline values: CDR1 MNHNS, CDR2 SASEGT. CDR3 length: 19 amino acids. This CDR3 reads CASSDTWGRGSLGGNTIYF. CDR3 DNA sequence: TGTGCCAGCAGTGATACGTGGGGGCGCGGTTCTCTGGGTGGAAACACCATATATTTT.

This chain connects TRBV25-1 to TRBJ1-2; TRBD1 aligns across 8 bases. After removal of 6 bases from V and 8 bases from J, the junction contained 5 bases not matched to a gene. The CDR3 is made up of 12 amino acids. Germline V gene lookup returns CDR1 MGHDK and CDR2 SYGVNS. The chain's CDR3 is CASRAGDRGYTF. CDR3 DNA sequence: TGTGCCAGCAGGGCGGGGGACAGGGGCTACACCTTC.

Here the CDR3 DNA reads TGTGCCAGCAGCTTAGGGTCCAGGGGGCTACAGCCCCAGCATTTT. Its translation is CASSLGSRGLQPQHF. This chain connects TRBV7-2 to TRBJ1-5; 8 bases match TRBD1. V lost 1 base and J lost 7; bases outside the gene matches: 6. This CDR3 contains 15 residues. The germline V gene has CDR1 SGHTA and CDR2 FQGNSA.

This chain connects TRBV7-9 to TRBJ1-4; D is unclear. The CDR3 is 13 residues long. Per the germline V gene, CDR1 is SEHNR and CDR2 is FQNEAQ (reference sequence). V was pared by 0 bases and J by 8 bases, with 7 bases between. In DNA, the CDR3 is TGTGCCAGCAGCTTAGCGCCGGGGGAAAAACTGTTTTTT. Its translation is CASSLAPGEKLFF.

J is TRBJ2-3 and V is TRBV5-1; 9 bases match TRBD2. This CDR3 has 19 amino acids. V dropped 2 bases and J dropped 0; count of bases not matched to a gene: 13. Germline CDR1 reads SGHRS; CDR2 reads YFSETQ. CDR3 sequence: CASSLDVAGERSSTDTQYF. CDR3 in DNA: TGCGCCAGCAGCTTAGATGTAGCGGGGGAAAGATCTAGCACAGATACGCAGTATTTT.

V gene TRBV30 combines with J gene TRBJ1-1; 10 nucleotides agree with TRBD1. Per the germline V gene, CDR1 is GTSNPN and CDR2 is SVGIG (reference sequence). CDR3 length: 14 residues. V dropped 2 bases and J dropped 4; count of bases not matched to a gene: 4. The DNA of the CDR3 is TGTGCCTGGAGTCTCTGGGACAGGGGCACTGAAGCTTTCTTT. Translated, it gives CAWSLWDRGTEAFF.

In DNA, the CDR3 is TGTGCCAGTGGGGGGGAAGAGACCCAGTACTTC. This sequence encodes CASGGEETQYF. V gene TRBV19 combines with J gene TRBJ2-5, with 7 bases that match TRBD2. The CDR3 has 11 amino acids. J gave up 3 bases and V 8 bases, and 0 bases lay outside the gene matches. CDR1 and CDR2 (germline): LNHDA, SQIVND (reference sequence).

This sequence joins TRBV9 and TRBJ1-6, with D possibly being TRBD1 (6 bases). V was shortened by 4 bases and J by 9 bases, with 14 bases between the two germline ends. Germline V gene data show CDR1 as SGDLS and CDR2 as YYNGEE. The CDR3 is made up of 14 amino acids. The CDR3 region has the DNA TGTGCCAGCAGCAAACAGGGATTTCGTTCACCCCTCCACTTT. Encoded protein: CASSKQGFRSPLHF.

The chain recombines TRBV30 with TRBJ2-7, with D hard to call. V was cut by 3 bases and J by 3 bases, with 9 bases left in between. The CDR3 has 12 amino acids. The germline CDR1 and CDR2 sequences are GTSNPN and SVGIG (reference sequence). CDR3 sequence: CAWRAHYYEQYF. CDR3 nucleotide sequence: TGTGCCTGGAGGGCACACTACTACGAGCAGTACTTC.

This clone was recorded a few times. The chain links TRBV5-5 to TRBJ1-1; D is ambiguous. V lost 0 bases, J lost 0 bases, and 6 bases lay in between. This CDR3 has 14 amino acids. In germline, CDR1 is SGHKS, CDR2 YYEKEE (reference sequence). The CDR3 coding sequence is TGTGCCAGCAGCTTGGGCACTATGAACACTGAAGCTTTCTTT. It translates to CASSLGTMNTEAFF.

Points on this clone: This sample also contains other DNA sequences that code for the same CDR3. The chain employs TRBV5-8 and TRBJ1-2, with TRBD1 matching 7 bases. Germline lookup yields CDR1 SGHTS and CDR2 YDEGEE. V dropped 5 bases and J dropped 4; count of bases not matched to a gene: 5. The CDR3 has 13 residues. In DNA, the CDR3 is TGTGCCAGCAGAAGGGACAGATTCTATGGCTACACCTTC. It specifies CASRRDRFYGYTF.

V is TRBV7-3 and J is TRBJ2-5, with D possibly being TRBD1 (5 bases). Germline CDR1 and CDR2: SGHTA and FQGTGA. V was shortened by 2 bases and J by 2 bases, with 12 bases between the two germline ends. The CDR3 is made up of 15 amino acids. DNA for the CDR3: TGTGCCAGCAGCTTATCGGGCAGGGCGCAAGAGACCCAGTACTTC. It is translated as CASSLSGRAQETQYF.

On this clone itself: This sample also contains other DNA sequences that code for the same CDR3. The CDR3 DNA reads TGTGCCAGCAGTCCAAGGAGGGGTACTGAAGCTTTCTTT. It translates to CASSPRRGTEAFF. V usage is TRBV27 and J usage is TRBJ1-1; a weak D match, TRBD1 (5 bases). The CDR3 spans 13 residues. Between the trimmed V and J ends, which lost 5 bases and 5 bases, there was a span of 12 bases. Germline V gives CDR1 MNHEY, CDR2 SMNVEV (reference sequence).

The V call is TRBV5-1, the J call TRBJ1-4, with D tentatively TRBD1 (5 bases). Trimming removed 0 bases from V and 6 bases from J, with 12 bases in between. Germline V gene data show CDR1 as SGHRS and CDR2 as YFSETQ. The CDR3 is 15 amino acids. The CDR3 coding sequence is TGCGCCAGCAGCTTGGCGTCCAGGGAACATGAAAAACTGTTTTTT. This encodes CASSLASREHEKLFF.

The chain links TRBV5-4 to TRBJ2-5, with D possibly being TRBD1 (8 bases). From germline, CDR1 is SGHNT and CDR2 YYREEE (reference sequence). The V and J ends lost 2 bases and 3 bases respectively, with 14 bases between them. This CDR3 has 15 residues. The DNA of the CDR3 is TGTGCCAGCAGCTTACAGGGGGGGGCGGAAGAGACCCAGTACTTC. Its protein is CASSLQGGAEETQYF. The full variable domain, rest sourced from reference TRBV5-4 and TRBJ2-5, is ETGVTQSPTHLIKTRGQQVTLRCSSQSGHNTVSWYQQALGQGPQFIFQYYREEENGRGNFPPRFSGLQFPNYSSELNVNALELDDSALYLCASSLQGGAEETQYFGPGTRLLVL.

The chain joins TRBV4-1 to TRBJ2-7; 7 nucleotides match TRBD2. The CDR3 sequence is 14 residues long. Trimming took 4 bases from V and 7 from J; bases not matched to a gene: 10. The V gene's germline CDR1 is MGHRA and CDR2 YSYEKL. The CDR3, as DNA: TGCGCCAGCAGCCCCAGCGGGGCGGCGGGGGAGCAGTACTTC. The encoded protein is CASSPSGAAGEQYF.

V and J are TRBV7-9 and TRBJ2-7, with D possibly being TRBD2 (6 bases). This CDR3 comprises 15 residues. Germline CDR1 reads SEHNR; CDR2 reads FQNEAQ (reference sequence). V lost 2 bases and J 2 bases, leaving 13 bases between the germline ends. As DNA, the CDR3 is TGTGCCAGCAGCTTACAGCCCGGGGGTGCCTACGAGCAGTACTTC. It is translated as CASSLQPGGAYEQYF.

The rearrangement joins TRBV5-1 to TRBJ1-1; tentatively, D is TRBD1 (6 bases). Trimming left V 4 bases short and J 1 base short, with 11 bases between. Per germline, CDR1 SGHRS and CDR2 YFSETQ. The CDR3 has 14 residues. CDR3 sequence: CASSQTTGNTEAFF. For the CDR3, the DNA is TGCGCCAGCAGCCAGACGACAGGGAACACTGAAGCTTTCTTT. Combining the CDR3 with reference TRBV5-1 and TRBJ1-1 gives the whole variable domain KAGVTQTPRYLIKTRGQQVTLSCSPISGHRSVSWYQQTPGQGLQFLFEYFSETQRNKGNFPGRFSGRQFSNSRSEMNVSTLELGDSALYLCASSQTTGNTEAFFGQGTRLTVV.

This sequence joins TRBV5-1 and TRBJ1-1, with a possible D match to TRBD1 (5 bases). The CDR3 totals 15 residues. V lost 1 base to trimming and J lost 1 base, with 11 bases between them. Germline assignment: CDR1 SGHRS and CDR2 YFSETQ. Here the CDR3 reads CASSLYGAENTEAFF. The CDR3 DNA reads as TGCGCCAGCAGCTTGTATGGGGCAGAGAACACTGAAGCTTTCTTT.

The genes are TRBV19 and TRBJ1-4, with 7 bases matching TRBD1. From germline, CDR1 is LNHDA and CDR2 SQIVND (reference sequence). Trimming took 5 bases from V and 15 from J; bases not matched to a gene: 9. The CDR3 sequence is 12 residues long. CDR3 protein: CASSPRQGKLFF. The CDR3 nucleotides are TGTGCCAGTAGTCCCAGACAGGGTAAATTGTTTTTT.

The chain links TRBV5-5 to TRBJ1-4; maybe TRBD1 (5 bases). Trimming cost V 7 bases and J 8 bases, with 15 bases left between them. The CDR3 has 13 amino acids. In germline, CDR1 is SGHKS, CDR2 YYEKEE (reference sequence). CDR3 sequence reads: CASGYMAGEKLFF. The DNA of the CDR3 is TGTGCCAGCGGGTATATGGCAGGGGAAAAACTGTTTTTT.

J is TRBJ2-5 and V is TRBV4-3, with 11 positions matching TRBD2. V shed 0 bases, J shed 2 bases, and the junction held 8 bases outside the gene matches. The CDR3 is made up of 18 amino acids. Germline assignment: CDR1 LGHNA and CDR2 YSLEER. CDR3 nucleotides: TGCGCCAGCAGCCAAGAATTAGTGACTAGCGGGGCACAAGAGACCCAGTACTTC. Amino acid sequence: CASSQELVTSGAQETQYF.

The rearrangement uses TRBV7-8 and TRBJ1-1, with TRBD1 matching 7 bases. Trimming took 1 base from V and 8 from J; bases not matched to a gene: 10. Germline V lookup: CDR1 SGHVS, CDR2 FQNEAQ. CDR3 length: 15 residues. CDR3 in DNA: TGTGCCAGCAGCTTAGATGCCTGGCCGGGACAGGAAGCTTTCTTT. Translated: CASSLDAWPGQEAFF.